The 5 T cell receptor beta chains below all came from one sample that was sequenced in a study of control samples from healthy donors and cancer patients. Method: immunoSEQ multiplex PCR; TCRdb's copy keeps in-frame clones and lacks some. Of 70,000 to 100,000 clones in the sample, approximately 91% were seen once. Sequences were obtained from blood. The receptors shown here come from an older woman in good health.

CDR3 sequence reads: CASSAPDGRPSTF. CDR3 DNA sequence: TGTGCCAGTAGTGCTCCGGACGGCAGACCGTCCACCTTC. The chain recombines TRBV19 with TRBJ1-2; D ambiguous. The germline V gene has CDR1 LNHDA and CDR2 SQIVND (reference sequence). The CDR3 length is 13 residues. Trimming stripped 5 bases from V and 13 bases from J, with 20 bases between. The full variable domain, rest sourced from reference TRBV19 and TRBJ1-2, is DGGITQSPKYLFRKEGQNVTLSCEQNLNHDAMYWYRQDPGQGLRLIYYSQIVNDFQKGDIAEGYSVSREKKESFPLTVTSAQKNPTAFYLCASSAPDGRPSTFGSGTRLTVV.

The chain carries TRBV5-6 and TRBJ2-7; D is unclear. V was cut by 1 base and J by 1 base, with 12 bases left in between. The germline V gene has CDR1 SGHDT and CDR2 YYEEEE. The CDR3 contains 15 residues. The CDR3 region has the DNA TGTGCCAGCAGCTTGTGGTTCAGCGAGTCCTACGAGCAGTACTTC. It encodes CASSLWFSESYEQYF.

The rearrangement uses TRBV14 and TRBJ2-1, with 9 bases aligning to TRBD1. V gave up 3 bases and J gave up 6 bases; unmatched junction bases: 9. This CDR3 contains 16 residues. Germline values: CDR1 SGHDN, CDR2 FVKESK. CDR3 loop: CASSHRGTGFPNEQFF. CDR3 in DNA: TGTGCCAGCAGCCACCGCGGGACAGGGTTCCCCAATGAGCAGTTCTTC.

The chain carries TRBV4-2 and TRBJ2-1; unclear D gene. V was clipped by 0 bases and J by 8 bases, with 17 bases between them. CDR1 and CDR2 from the germline V gene are LGHNA and YNFKEQ. The length of the CDR3 is 16 residues. The CDR3: CASSQDTVKIGHEQFF. For the CDR3, the DNA is TGTGCCAGCAGCCAAGATACAGTGAAAATCGGGCATGAGCAGTTCTTC.

The rearrangement joins TRBV10-3 to TRBJ2-5; 8 positions agree with TRBD1. From germline, CDR1 is ENHRY and CDR2 SYGVKD. Trimming cost V 4 bases and J 4 bases; bases outside gene matches: 2. This CDR3 region has 13 residues. The CDR3 is CAISGTGGETQYF. As DNA, the CDR3 is TGTGCCATCAGTGGAACAGGGGGAGAGACCCAGTACTTC.